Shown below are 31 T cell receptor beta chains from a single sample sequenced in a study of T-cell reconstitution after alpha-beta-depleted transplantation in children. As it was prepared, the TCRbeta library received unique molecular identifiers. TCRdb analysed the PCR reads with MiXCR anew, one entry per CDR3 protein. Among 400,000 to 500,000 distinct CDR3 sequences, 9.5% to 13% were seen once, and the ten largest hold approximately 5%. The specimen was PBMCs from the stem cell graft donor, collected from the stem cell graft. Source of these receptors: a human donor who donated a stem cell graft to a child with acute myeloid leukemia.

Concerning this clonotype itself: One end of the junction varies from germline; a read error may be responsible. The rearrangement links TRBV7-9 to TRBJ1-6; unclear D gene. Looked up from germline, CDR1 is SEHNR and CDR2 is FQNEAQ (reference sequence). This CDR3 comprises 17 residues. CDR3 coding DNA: TGTGCCAGCTCATCGGACGTTGGGAGCTCCTGTAATTCACCCCTCCACTTT. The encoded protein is CASSSDVGSSCNSPLHF.

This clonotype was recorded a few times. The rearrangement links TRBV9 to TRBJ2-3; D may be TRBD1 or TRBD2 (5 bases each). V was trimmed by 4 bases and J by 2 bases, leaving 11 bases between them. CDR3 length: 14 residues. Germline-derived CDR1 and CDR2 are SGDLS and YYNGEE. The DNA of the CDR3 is TGTGCCAGCAGCAGGGACCCAGACACAGATACGCAGTATTTT. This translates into CASSRDPDTDTQYF.

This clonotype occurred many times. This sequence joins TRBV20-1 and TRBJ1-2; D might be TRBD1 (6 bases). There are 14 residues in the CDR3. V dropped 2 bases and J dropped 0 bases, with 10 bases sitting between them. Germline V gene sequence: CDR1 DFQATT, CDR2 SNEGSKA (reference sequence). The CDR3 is CSARLQGTNYGYTF. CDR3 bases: TGCAGTGCTAGATTACAGGGCACTAACTATGGCTACACCTTC.

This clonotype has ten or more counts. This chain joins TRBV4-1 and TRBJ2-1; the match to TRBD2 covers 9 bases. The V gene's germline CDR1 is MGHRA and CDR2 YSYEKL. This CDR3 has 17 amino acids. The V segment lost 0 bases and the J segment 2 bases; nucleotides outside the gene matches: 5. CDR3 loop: CASSQERVAGAYNEQFF. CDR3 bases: TGCGCCAGCAGCCAAGAAAGGGTAGCGGGGGCCTACAATGAGCAGTTCTTC.

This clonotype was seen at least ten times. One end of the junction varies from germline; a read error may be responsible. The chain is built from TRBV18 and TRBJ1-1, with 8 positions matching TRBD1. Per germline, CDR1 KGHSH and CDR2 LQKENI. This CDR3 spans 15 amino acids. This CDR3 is CASSPGQGLNTEAFF. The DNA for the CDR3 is TGCGCCAGCAGCCCTGGACAGGGCCTAAACACTGAAGCTTTCTTT. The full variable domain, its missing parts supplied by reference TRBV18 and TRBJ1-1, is NAGVMQNPRHLVRRRGQEARLRCSPMKGHSHVYWYRQLPEEGLKFMVYLQKENIIDESGMPKERFSAEFPKEGPSILRIQQVVRGDSAAYFCASSPGQGLNTEAFFGQGTRLTVV.

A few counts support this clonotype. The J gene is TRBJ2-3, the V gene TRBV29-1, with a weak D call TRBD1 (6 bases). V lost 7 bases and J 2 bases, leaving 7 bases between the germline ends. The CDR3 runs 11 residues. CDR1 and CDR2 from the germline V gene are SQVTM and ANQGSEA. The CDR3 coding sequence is TGCAGCGGGGGGCCCACAGATACGCAGTATTTT. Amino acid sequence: CSGGPTDTQYF.

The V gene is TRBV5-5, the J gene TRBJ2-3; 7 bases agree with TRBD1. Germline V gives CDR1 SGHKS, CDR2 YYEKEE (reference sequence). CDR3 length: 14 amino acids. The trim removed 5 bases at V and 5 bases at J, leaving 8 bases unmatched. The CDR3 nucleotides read TGTGCCAGCAGACAGGGGCCCTCTAAAGATACGCAGTATTTT. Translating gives CASRQGPSKDTQYF.

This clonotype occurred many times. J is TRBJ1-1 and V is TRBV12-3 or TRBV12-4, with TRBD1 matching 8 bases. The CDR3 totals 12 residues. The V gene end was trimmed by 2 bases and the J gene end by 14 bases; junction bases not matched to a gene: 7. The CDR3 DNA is TGTGCCAGCAGTTTATTCGGACAGGGTATGTTCTTT. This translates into CASSLFGQGMFF.

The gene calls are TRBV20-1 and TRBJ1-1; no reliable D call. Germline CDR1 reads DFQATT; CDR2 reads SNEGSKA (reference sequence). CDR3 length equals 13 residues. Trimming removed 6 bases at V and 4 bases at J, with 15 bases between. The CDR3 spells CSATTRDGTEAFF. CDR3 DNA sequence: TGCAGTGCGACGACCCGAGACGGCACTGAAGCTTTCTTT.

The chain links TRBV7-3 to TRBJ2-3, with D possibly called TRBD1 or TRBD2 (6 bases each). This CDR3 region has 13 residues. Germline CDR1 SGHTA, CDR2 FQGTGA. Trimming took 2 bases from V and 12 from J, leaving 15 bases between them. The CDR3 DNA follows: TGTGCCAGCAGCTTAGGGGGCGGGACCAGACAGTATTTT. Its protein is CASSLGGGTRQYF.

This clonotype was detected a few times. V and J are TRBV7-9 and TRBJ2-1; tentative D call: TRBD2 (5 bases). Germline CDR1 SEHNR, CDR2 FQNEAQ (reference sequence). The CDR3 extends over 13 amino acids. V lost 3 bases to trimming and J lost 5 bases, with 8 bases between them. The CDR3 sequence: CASSFTSNNEQFF. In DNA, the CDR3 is TGTGCCAGCAGCTTTACTAGTAACAATGAGCAGTTCTTC. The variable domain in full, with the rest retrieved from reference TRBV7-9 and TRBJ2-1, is DTGVSQNPRHKITKRGQNVTFRCDPISEHNRLYWYRQTLGQGPEFLTYFQNEAQLEKSRLLSDRFSAERPKGSFSTLEIQRTEQGDSAMYLCASSFTSNNEQFFGPGTRLTVL.

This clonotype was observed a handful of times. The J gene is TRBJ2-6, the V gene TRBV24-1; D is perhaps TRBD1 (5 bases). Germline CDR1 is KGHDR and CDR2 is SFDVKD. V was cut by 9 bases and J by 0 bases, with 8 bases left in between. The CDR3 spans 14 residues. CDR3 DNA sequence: TGTGCCACCTCGGACACCTCTGGGGCCAACGTCCTGACTTTC. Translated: CATSDTSGANVLTF.

CDR3 coding DNA: TGTGCCACCAGCAGAGATACTAATGAAAAACTGTTTTTT. It encodes CATSRDTNEKLFF. V is TRBV15 and J is TRBJ1-4; D is ambiguous. Germline values: CDR1 LNHNV, CDR2 YYDKDF (reference sequence). The CDR3 covers 13 residues. Deletions cut 0 bases from V and 2 bases from J, with 1 base between.

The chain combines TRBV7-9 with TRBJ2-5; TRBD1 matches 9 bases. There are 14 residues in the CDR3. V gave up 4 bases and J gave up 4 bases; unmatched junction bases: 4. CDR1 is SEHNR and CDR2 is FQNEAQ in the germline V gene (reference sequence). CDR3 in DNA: TGTGCCAGCAGCTCCCGGACAGGGGCAGAGACCCAGTACTTC. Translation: CASSSRTGAETQYF.

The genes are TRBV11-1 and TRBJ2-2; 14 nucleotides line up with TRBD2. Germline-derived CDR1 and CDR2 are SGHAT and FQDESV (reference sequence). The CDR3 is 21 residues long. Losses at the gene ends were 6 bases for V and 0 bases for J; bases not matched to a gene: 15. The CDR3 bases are TGTGCCAGCAGAAAAACTTCCGGGACTAGCGGGGGTAACTCGAACACCGGGGAGCTGTTTTTT. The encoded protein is CASRKTSGTSGGNSNTGELFF.

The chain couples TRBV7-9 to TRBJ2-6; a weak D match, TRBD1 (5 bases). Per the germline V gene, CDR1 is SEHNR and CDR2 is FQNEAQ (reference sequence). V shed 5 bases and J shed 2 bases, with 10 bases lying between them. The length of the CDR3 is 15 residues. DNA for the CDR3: TGTGCCAGCAGCCCCCAGGGTACTGGGGCCAACGTCCTGACTTTC. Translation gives CASSPQGTGANVLTF. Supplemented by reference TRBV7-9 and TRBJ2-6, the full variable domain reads DTGVSQNPRHKITKRGQNVTFRCDPISEHNRLYWYRQTLGQGPEFLTYFQNEAQLEKSRLLSDRFSAERPKGSFSTLEIQRTEQGDSAMYLCASSPQGTGANVLTFGAGSRLTVL.

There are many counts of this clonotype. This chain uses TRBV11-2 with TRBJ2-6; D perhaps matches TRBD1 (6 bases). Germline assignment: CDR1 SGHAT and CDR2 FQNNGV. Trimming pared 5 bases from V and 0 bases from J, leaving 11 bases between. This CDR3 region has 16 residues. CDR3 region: CASSVTGSSGANVLTF. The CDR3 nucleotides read TGTGCCAGCAGCGTTACAGGGAGCTCTGGGGCCAACGTCCTGACTTTC.

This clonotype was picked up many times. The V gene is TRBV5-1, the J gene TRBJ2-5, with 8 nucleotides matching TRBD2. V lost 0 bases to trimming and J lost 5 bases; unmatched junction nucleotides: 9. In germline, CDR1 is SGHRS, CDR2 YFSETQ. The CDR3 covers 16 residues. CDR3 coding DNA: TGCGCCAGCAGCTTGGTCGCCGGGGGGGCCGAGGAGACCCAGTACTTC. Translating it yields CASSLVAGGAEETQYF.

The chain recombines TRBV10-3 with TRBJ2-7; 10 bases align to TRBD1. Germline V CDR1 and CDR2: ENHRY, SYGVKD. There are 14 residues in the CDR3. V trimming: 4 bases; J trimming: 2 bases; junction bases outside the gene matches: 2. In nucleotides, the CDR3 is TGTGCCATCAGTGGGGACAGGGGCGCCTACGAGCAGTACTTC. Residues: CAISGDRGAYEQYF.

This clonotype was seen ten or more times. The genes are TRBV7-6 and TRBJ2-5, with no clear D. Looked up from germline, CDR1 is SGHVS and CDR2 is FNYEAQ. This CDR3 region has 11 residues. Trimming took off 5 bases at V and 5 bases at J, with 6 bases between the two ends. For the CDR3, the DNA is TGTGCCAGCAGCGCAAAGGAGACCCAGTACTTC. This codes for CASSAKETQYF.

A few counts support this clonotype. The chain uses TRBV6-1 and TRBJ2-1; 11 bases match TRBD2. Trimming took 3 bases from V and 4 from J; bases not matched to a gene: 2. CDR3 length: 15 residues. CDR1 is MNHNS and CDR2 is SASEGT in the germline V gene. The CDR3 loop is CASSDRLAGYNEQFF. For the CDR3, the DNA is TGTGCCAGCAGTGATCGACTAGCGGGATACAATGAGCAGTTCTTC.

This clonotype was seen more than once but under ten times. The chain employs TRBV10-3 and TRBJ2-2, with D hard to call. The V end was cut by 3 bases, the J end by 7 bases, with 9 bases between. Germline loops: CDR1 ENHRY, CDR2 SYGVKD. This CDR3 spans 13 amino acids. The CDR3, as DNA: TGTGCCATCAGTGAAGGCAGGAGCGGGGAGCTGTTTTTT. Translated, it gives CAISEGRSGELFF.

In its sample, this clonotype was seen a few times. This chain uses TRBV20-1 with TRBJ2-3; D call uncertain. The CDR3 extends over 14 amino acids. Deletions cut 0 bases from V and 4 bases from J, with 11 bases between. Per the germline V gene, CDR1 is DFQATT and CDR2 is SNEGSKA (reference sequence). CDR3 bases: TGCAGTGCTAGAGACGTGGTTCTCCCAGATACGCAGTATTTT. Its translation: CSARDVVLPDTQYF.

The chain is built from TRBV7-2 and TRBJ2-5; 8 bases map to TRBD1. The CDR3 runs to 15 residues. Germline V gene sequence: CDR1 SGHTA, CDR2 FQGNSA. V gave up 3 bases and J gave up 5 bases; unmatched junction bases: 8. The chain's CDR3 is CASSLQDRVRETQYF. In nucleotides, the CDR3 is TGTGCCAGCAGCTTGCAGGACAGGGTCAGGGAGACCCAGTACTTC.

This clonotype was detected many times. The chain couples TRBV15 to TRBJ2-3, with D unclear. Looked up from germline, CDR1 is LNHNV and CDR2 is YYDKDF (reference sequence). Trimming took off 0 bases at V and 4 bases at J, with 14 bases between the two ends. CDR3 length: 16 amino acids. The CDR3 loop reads CATSRDLRSTADTQYF. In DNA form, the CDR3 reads TGTGCCACCAGCAGAGATCTCCGCTCCACGGCAGATACGCAGTATTTT. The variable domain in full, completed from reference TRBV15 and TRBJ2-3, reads DAMVIQNPRYQVTQFGKPVTLSCSQTLNHNVMYWYQQKSSQAPKLLFHYYDKDFNNEADTPDNFQSRRPNTSFCFLDIRSPGLGDTAMYLCATSRDLRSTADTQYFGPGTRLTVL.

The DNA for the CDR3 is TGCAGTGCTCATGGGGGTAGCGGGAGGACGAACACCGGGGAGCTGTTTTTT. Translation gives CSAHGGSGRTNTGELFF. The V gene is TRBV20-1, the J gene TRBJ2-2, with 10 bases that match TRBD2. Germline loops: CDR1 DFQATT, CDR2 SNEGSKA (reference sequence). After removal of 5 bases from V and 0 bases from J, the junction contained 9 bases not matched to a gene. The CDR3 sequence is 17 residues long.

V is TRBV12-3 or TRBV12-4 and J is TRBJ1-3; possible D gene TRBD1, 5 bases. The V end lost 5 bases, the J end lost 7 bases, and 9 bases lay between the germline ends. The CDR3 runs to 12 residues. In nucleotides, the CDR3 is TGTGCCAGCAGTCCTGGGGCTAACACCATATATTTT. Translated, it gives CASSPGANTIYF.

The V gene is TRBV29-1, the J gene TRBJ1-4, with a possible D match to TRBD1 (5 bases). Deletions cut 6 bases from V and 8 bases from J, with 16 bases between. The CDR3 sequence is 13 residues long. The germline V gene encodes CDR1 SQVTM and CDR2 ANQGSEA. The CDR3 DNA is TGCAGCGTCGTGGGGGGGGGAGGCGAAAAACTGTTTTTT. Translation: CSVVGGGGEKLFF.

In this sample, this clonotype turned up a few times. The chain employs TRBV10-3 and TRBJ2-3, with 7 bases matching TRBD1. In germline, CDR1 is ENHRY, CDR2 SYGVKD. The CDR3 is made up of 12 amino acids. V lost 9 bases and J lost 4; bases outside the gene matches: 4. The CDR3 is CAIAQGADTQYF. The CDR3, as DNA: TGTGCCATTGCCCAGGGGGCAGATACGCAGTATTTT.

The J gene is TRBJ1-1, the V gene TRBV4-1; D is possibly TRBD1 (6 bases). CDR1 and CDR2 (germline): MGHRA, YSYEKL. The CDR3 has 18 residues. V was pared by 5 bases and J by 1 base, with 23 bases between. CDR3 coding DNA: TGCGCCAGCAGCAAAACTATGTTACAGGGAGCATCGAACACTGAAGCTTTCTTT. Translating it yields CASSKTMLQGASNTEAFF.

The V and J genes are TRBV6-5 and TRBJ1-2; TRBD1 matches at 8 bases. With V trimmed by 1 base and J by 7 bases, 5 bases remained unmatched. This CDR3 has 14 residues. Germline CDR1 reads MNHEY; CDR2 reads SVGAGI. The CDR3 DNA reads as TGTGCCAGCAGTTACTTAGCGACAGGGGCTGGCTACACCTTC. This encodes CASSYLATGAGYTF.